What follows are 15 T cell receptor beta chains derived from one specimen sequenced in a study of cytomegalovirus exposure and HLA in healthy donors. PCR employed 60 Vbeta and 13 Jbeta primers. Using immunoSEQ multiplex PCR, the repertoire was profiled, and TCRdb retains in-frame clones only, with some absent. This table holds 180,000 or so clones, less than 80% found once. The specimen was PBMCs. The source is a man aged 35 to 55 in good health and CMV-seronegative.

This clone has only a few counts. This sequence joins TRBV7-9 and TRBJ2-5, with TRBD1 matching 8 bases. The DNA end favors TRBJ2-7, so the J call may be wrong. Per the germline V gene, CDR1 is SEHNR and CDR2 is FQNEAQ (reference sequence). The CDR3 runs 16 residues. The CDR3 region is CASSPFRQGLVDEQYF. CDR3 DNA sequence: TGTGCCAGCAGCCCATTTAGACAGGGGCTTGTCGACGAGCAGTACTTC.

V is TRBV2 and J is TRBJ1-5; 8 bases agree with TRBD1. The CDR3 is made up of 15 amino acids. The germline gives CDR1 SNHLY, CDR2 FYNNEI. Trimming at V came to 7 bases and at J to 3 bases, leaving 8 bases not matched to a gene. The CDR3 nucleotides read TGTGCCAGCACCCCATGGACAGGGAACAATCAGCCCCAGCATTTT. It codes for CASTPWTGNNQPQHF.

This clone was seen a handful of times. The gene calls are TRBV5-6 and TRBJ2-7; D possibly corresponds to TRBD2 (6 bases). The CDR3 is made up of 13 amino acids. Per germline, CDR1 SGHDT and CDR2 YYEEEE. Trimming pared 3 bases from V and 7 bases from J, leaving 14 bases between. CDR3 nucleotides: TGTGCCAGCAGCTGGGATGCCCGGGGGGAGCAGTACTTC. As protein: CASSWDARGEQYF.

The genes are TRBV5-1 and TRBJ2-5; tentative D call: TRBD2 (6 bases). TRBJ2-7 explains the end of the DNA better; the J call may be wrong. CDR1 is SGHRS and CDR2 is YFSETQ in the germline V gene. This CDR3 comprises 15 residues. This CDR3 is CASSLGTISSYEQYF. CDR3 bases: TGCGCCAGCAGCTTGGGGACTATTAGCTCCTACGAGCAGTACTTC.

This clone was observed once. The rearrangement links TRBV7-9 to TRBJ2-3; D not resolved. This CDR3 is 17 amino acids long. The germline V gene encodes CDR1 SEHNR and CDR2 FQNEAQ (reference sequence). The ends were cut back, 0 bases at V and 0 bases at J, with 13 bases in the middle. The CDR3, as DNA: TGTGCCAGCAGCTTAGCAGGCAGACGACTTAGCACAGATACGCAGTATTTT. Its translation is CASSLAGRRLSTDTQYF.

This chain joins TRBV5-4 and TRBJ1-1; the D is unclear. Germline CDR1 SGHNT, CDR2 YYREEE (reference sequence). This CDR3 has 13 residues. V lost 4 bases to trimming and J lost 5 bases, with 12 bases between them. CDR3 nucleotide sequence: TGTGCCAGCAGCCGATTCGGGAGGACTGAAGCTTTCTTT. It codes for CASSRFGRTEAFF.

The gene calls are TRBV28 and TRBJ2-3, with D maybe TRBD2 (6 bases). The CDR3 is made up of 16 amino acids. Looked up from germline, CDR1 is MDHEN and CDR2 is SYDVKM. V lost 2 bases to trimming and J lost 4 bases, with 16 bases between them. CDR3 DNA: TGTGCCAGCAGTTTAAGGTCGACTAGTTGGGCAGATACGCAGTATTTT. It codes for CASSLRSTSWADTQYF.

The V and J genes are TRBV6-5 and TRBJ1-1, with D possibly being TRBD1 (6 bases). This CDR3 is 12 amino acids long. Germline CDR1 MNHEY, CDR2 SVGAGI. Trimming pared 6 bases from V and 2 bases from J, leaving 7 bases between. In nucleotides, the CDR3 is TGTGCCAGCAGAGGGGGAAACACTGAAGCTTTCTTT. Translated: CASRGGNTEAFF.

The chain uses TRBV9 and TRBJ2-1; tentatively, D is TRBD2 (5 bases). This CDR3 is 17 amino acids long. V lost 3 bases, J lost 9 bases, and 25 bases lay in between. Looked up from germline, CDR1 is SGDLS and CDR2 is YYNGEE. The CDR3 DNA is TGTGCCAGCAGCGCCCGAGTTGATCGGACTCTCCCTCGTGAGCAGTTCTTC. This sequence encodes CASSARVDRTLPREQFF. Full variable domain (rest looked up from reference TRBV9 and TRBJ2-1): DSGVTQTPKHLITATGQRVTLRCSPRSGDLSVYWYQQSLDQGLQFLIQYYNGEERAKGNILERFSAQQFPDLHSELNLSSLELGDSALYFCASSARVDRTLPREQFFGPGTRLTVL.

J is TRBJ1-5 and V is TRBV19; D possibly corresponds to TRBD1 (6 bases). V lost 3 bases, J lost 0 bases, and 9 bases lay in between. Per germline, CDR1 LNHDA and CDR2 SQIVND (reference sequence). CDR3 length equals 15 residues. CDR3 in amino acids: CASSIPGVSNQPQHF. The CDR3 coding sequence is TGTGCCAGTAGTATCCCAGGGGTTAGCAATCAGCCCCAGCATTTT.

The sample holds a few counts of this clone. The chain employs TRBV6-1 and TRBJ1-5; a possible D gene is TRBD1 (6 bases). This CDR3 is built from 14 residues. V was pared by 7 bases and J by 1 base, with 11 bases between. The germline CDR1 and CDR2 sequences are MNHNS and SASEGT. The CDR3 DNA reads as TGTGCCAGCACAGGGGAAGGGAGCAATCAGCCCCAGCATTTT. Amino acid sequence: CASTGEGSNQPQHF.

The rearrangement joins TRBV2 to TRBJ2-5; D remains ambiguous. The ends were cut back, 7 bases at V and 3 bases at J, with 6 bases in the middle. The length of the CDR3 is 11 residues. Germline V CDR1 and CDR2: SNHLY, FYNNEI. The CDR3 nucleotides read TGTGCCAGCAAGCGTGAAGAGACCCAGTACTTC. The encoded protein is CASKREETQYF.

In DNA, the CDR3 is TGTGCCAGCAGCTTTTACAACTCGGGGGAGACCCAGTACTTC. It encodes CASSFYNSGETQYF. The rearrangement joins TRBV11-2 to TRBJ2-5; a weak D match, TRBD2 (5 bases). V was cut by 3 bases and J by 5 bases, with 13 bases left in between. Germline V gives CDR1 SGHAT, CDR2 FQNNGV. The CDR3 has 14 residues.

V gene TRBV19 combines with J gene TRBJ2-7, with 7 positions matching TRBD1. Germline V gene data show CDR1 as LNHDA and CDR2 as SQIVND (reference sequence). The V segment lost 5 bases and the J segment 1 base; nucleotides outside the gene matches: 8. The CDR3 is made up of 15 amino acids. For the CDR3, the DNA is TGTGCCAGTAGTGGAAACAGGGGATTGTCCTACGAGCAGTACTTC. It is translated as CASSGNRGLSYEQYF.

The CDR3 DNA reads as TGTGCCAGCAGTTATAATTTAGGACAGGGGAACTACGAGCAGTACTTC. Translated, it gives CASSYNLGQGNYEQYF. The chain is built from TRBV6-5 and TRBJ2-7, with TRBD1 identical over 9 bases. The V gene end was trimmed by 3 bases and the J gene end by 3 bases; junction bases not matched to a gene: 9. CDR3 size: 16 residues. Germline V lookup: CDR1 MNHEY, CDR2 SVGAGI.